The 32 T cell receptor beta chains presented below share a single source sample, sequenced in a study of CD8+CD57+ T cells in acquired aplastic anemia. The TCR beta profiling, which covered VDJ combination and CDR3 sequence, was carried out using genomic DNA as the template. TCRdb fed the reads into MiXCR, producing one record per CDR3 protein. The sample lists about 130,000 distinct CDR3 sequences, 48% occurring once. Sequenced input: sorted CD4+, CD8+, or CD8+CD57+ T cells (not recorded which) from PBMCs. These receptors came from a human donor in good health, serving as a control.

The sample holds a few counts of this clonotype. The chain employs TRBV2 and TRBJ2-1, with D perhaps TRBD1 (5 bases). Per germline, CDR1 SNHLY and CDR2 FYNNEI. V lost 6 bases to trimming and J lost 7 bases, with 16 bases between them. The CDR3 runs 14 residues. CDR3 DNA sequence: TGTGCCAGCAGGTTGCCAGGGATCGATAATGAGCAGTTCTTC. Amino acids: CASRLPGIDNEQFF.

This clonotype came up many times. J is TRBJ1-2 and V is TRBV4-3; TRBD1 agrees at 10 bases. The CDR3 covers 16 residues. After removal of 0 bases from V and 8 bases from J, the junction contained 9 bases not matched to a gene. Germline CDR1 reads LGHNA; CDR2 reads YSLEER. CDR3 region: CASSQDFSTGGWGYTF. The CDR3 region has the DNA TGCGCCAGCAGCCAAGACTTCTCGACAGGGGGCTGGGGCTACACCTTC.

This clonotype was observed at least ten times. This chain uses TRBV6-1 with TRBJ1-2; a weak D match, TRBD1 (6 bases). The V gene lost 6 bases and the J gene lost 6 bases, with 11 bases spanning the gap. The CDR3 sequence is 12 residues long. The germline gives CDR1 MNHNS, CDR2 SASEGT. The CDR3 nucleotides read TGTGCCAGCAGCCCAGGGGCAAATGGCTACACCTTC. This sequence encodes CASSPGANGYTF.

This clonotype was picked up many times. This chain joins TRBV4-3 and TRBJ2-7; weak D call: TRBD1 (5 bases). Trimming stripped 2 bases from V and 3 bases from J, with 17 bases between. Looked up from germline, CDR1 is LGHNA and CDR2 is YSLEER. CDR3 size: 16 residues. The CDR3 spells CASSQSPGQGFYEQYF. The CDR3 bases are TGCGCCAGCAGCCAATCTCCCGGACAAGGTTTCTACGAGCAGTACTTC.

The sample holds many counts of this clonotype. The genes are TRBV6-6 and TRBJ1-1; possible D gene TRBD1, 6 bases. Germline values: CDR1 MNHNY, CDR2 SVGAGI (reference sequence). The V end was cut by 2 bases, the J end by 6 bases, with 22 bases between. The CDR3 spans 17 residues. CDR3 in amino acids: CASSYHNPGQGKAEAFF. CDR3 sequence (DNA): TGTGCCAGCAGTTACCACAATCCGGGACAAGGTAAAGCTGAAGCTTTCTTT.

The sample holds many counts of this clonotype. V is TRBV15 and J is TRBJ2-1, with D tentatively TRBD1 (6 bases). The germline V gene has CDR1 LNHNV and CDR2 YYDKDF (reference sequence). Trimming cost V 1 base and J 8 bases, with 24 bases left between them. This CDR3 has 18 residues. CDR3 region: CATSRGRSWGHRRDEQFF. In nucleotides, the CDR3 is TGTGCCACCAGCAGAGGGAGGAGCTGGGGGCACAGGCGTGATGAGCAGTTCTTC.

About this clonotype: Just one base apart from a much larger clone, this may be a read error. The chain carries TRBV12-3 or TRBV12-4 and TRBJ2-1; D call uncertain. The CDR3 covers 15 residues. V was clipped by 5 bases and J by 13 bases, with 24 bases between them. CDR3 DNA sequence: TGTGCCAGCAGTACCGCAGTTACAAGGCCCCCAACCCAGTTCTTC. Amino acid sequence: CASSTAVTRPPTQFF.

The chain couples TRBV2 to TRBJ1-6; D gene unclear. The germline V and J ends were trimmed by 8 bases and 6 bases, with 8 bases remaining between them. In germline, CDR1 is SNHLY, CDR2 FYNNEI. The CDR3 consists of 12 residues. The CDR3 spells CASEVGNSPLHF. For the CDR3, the DNA is TGTGCCAGCGAAGTGGGTAATTCACCCCTCCACTTT. The full variable domain, its missing parts supplied by reference TRBV2 and TRBJ1-6, is EPEVTQTPSHQVTQMGQEVILRCVPISNHLYFYWYRQILGQKVEFLVSFYNNEISEKSEIFDDQFSVERPDGSNFTLKIRSTKLEDSAMYFCASEVGNSPLHFGNGTRLTVT.

The chain recombines TRBV25-1 with TRBJ2-7; 10 nucleotides line up with TRBD2. The V and J ends lost 6 bases and 2 bases, in that order; junction bases with no gene match: 4. Per the germline V gene, CDR1 is MGHDK and CDR2 is SYGVNS. The length of the CDR3 is 14 residues. Here the CDR3 reads CASSSSGGPYEQYF. The CDR3 DNA follows: TGTGCCAGCAGCTCTAGCGGGGGCCCCTACGAGCAGTACTTC.

The chain combines TRBV7-3 with TRBJ1-2; D is perhaps TRBD1 (6 bases). CDR1 SGHTA and CDR2 FQGTGA come from the germline V gene. V was cut by 5 bases and J by 7 bases, with 14 bases left in between. This CDR3 comprises 13 residues. The CDR3 DNA reads TGTGCCAGCAGCCCACGGGGGGCGCGTGGCTACACCTTC. Protein: CASSPRGARGYTF.

This clonotype was counted between two and nine times. The rearrangement joins TRBV2 to TRBJ2-3; 10 positions match TRBD2. This CDR3 region has 18 residues. V trimming: 6 bases; J trimming: 0 bases; junction bases outside the gene matches: 12. The germline V gene has CDR1 SNHLY and CDR2 FYNNEI. The CDR3 DNA reads as TGTGCCAGCAGGGGGGGACTAGCGTTAGGGTCTAGCACAGATACGCAGTATTTT. Residues: CASRGGLALGSSTDTQYF. The complete variable domain, with remaining parts taken from reference TRBV2 and TRBJ2-3, reads EPEVTQTPSHQVTQMGQEVILRCVPISNHLYFYWYRQILGQKVEFLVSFYNNEISEKSEIFDDQFSVERPDGSNFTLKIRSTKLEDSAMYFCASRGGLALGSSTDTQYFGPGTRLTVL.

This clonotype came up many times. This chain connects TRBV20-1 to TRBJ2-3; D is uncertain. V lost 4 bases to trimming and J lost 9 bases, with 14 bases between them. Germline values: CDR1 DFQATT, CDR2 SNEGSKA (reference sequence). The CDR3 covers 12 residues. The DNA of the CDR3 is TGCAGTGCTAAACTACAACCTCCCACGCAGTATTTT. This encodes CSAKLQPPTQYF.

The chain combines TRBV20-1 with TRBJ2-3; possible D gene TRBD2, 6 bases. CDR3 length: 14 amino acids. Germline V gives CDR1 DFQATT, CDR2 SNEGSKA (reference sequence). CDR3 protein: CSLNSGGGVNEQYF. CDR3 nucleotides: TGCAGCCTAAACTCTGGGGGAGGTGTCAATGAGCAGTATTTT.

This clonotype appeared once. This sequence joins TRBV7-9 and TRBJ2-7; D ambiguous. The CDR3 covers 12 residues. The V gene's germline CDR1 is SEHNR and CDR2 FQNEAQ (reference sequence). Trimming left V 6 bases short and J 2 bases short, with 8 bases between. The CDR3 DNA reads TGTGCCAGCAGTCCAAACCCCTACGAGCAGTACTTC. It codes for CASSPNPYEQYF.

Ten or more counts support this clonotype. V and J are TRBV10-3 and TRBJ1-1; 8 nucleotides align to TRBD1. J was trimmed by 6 bases and V by 4 bases; bases with no gene match: 4. The germline CDR1 and CDR2 sequences are ENHRY and SYGVKD. There are 13 residues in the CDR3. In DNA form, the CDR3 reads TGTGCCATCAGTGGGACAGGGTATCCTGAAGCTTTCTTT. Its protein product is CAISGTGYPEAFF.

To note about this clonotype: A much larger clone lies a single base off, so this may be a read error. The genes are TRBV11-2 and TRBJ1-2, with 7 bases fitting TRBD1. The CDR3 runs 15 residues. Germline V gene sequence: CDR1 SGHAT, CDR2 FQNNGV. CDR3 DNA sequence: TGTGCCCGCAGCTTAGACAGGGTCTATAACTATGGCTACACCTTC. Amino acid sequence: CARSLDRVYNYGYTF.

The chain employs TRBV4-2 and TRBJ1-4; D is uncertain. This CDR3 spans 16 amino acids. CDR1 and CDR2 from the germline V gene are LGHNA and YNFKEQ. The V end was cut by 1 base, the J end by 8 bases, with 17 bases between. In DNA, the CDR3 is TGTGCCAGCAGCCAAGGCGCGGCAGACCGGAGGGAAAAACTGTTTTTT. This sequence encodes CASSQGAADRREKLFF.

This chain connects TRBV6-1 to TRBJ1-1; D may be TRBD1 (5 bases). The CDR3 spans 14 residues. CDR1 MNHNS and CDR2 SASEGT come from the germline V gene. The V gene lost 6 bases and the J gene lost 0 bases, with 11 bases spanning the gap. The CDR3 bases are TGTGCCAGCAGGGGGCGCGGGTTGAACACTGAAGCTTTCTTT. Translation: CASRGRGLNTEAFF.

This rearrangement joins TRBV6-5 to TRBJ1-2; 9 bases agree with TRBD1. This CDR3 is built from 14 residues. Germline trimming cut 2 bases from V and 8 bases from J; bases unmatched to any gene: 6. Germline values: CDR1 MNHEY, CDR2 SVGAGI. The chain's CDR3 is CASSYGDRVVGYTF. The DNA of the CDR3 is TGTGCCAGCAGTTACGGGGACAGGGTCGTCGGCTACACCTTC.

This clonotype was counted many times. This sequence joins TRBV7-2 and TRBJ1-3; D gene unclear. The CDR3 contains 14 residues. Trimming stripped 5 bases from V and 4 bases from J, with 12 bases between. Germline V lookup: CDR1 SGHTA, CDR2 FQGNSA. CDR3 loop: CASSQSGWGNTIYF. The DNA for the CDR3 is TGTGCCAGCAGCCAATCCGGGTGGGGAAACACCATATATTTT.

Comments on this clonotype: An end of the junction does not agree with germline; a read error may underlie this. The chain links TRBV27 to TRBJ1-2; tentatively, D is TRBD1 (6 bases). The CDR3 sequence is 14 residues long. Per germline, CDR1 MNHEY and CDR2 SMNVEV (reference sequence). The CDR3 loop reads CASGLQGANYGYTF. The DNA of the CDR3 is TGTGCCAGCGGTTTACAGGGAGCTAACTATGGCTACACCTTC.

The chain combines TRBV29-1 with TRBJ1-3; 10 bases match TRBD1. The CDR3 contains 15 residues. Germline CDR1 is SQVTM and CDR2 is ANQGSEA. V dropped 3 bases and J dropped 2; count of bases not matched to a gene: 4. The CDR3 coding sequence is TGCAGCGTTGAGCTGGGACAGGGGACTGGAAACACCATATATTTT. This gives the protein CSVELGQGTGNTIYF.

V and J are TRBV19 and TRBJ1-2; D is unclear. This CDR3 comprises 17 residues. Germline lookup yields CDR1 LNHDA and CDR2 SQIVND (reference sequence). The CDR3 DNA sequence: TGTGCTAGCAGCGGTACGGGCGGCCGTTCTGCTAACTATGGCTACACCTTC. Translating gives CASSGTGGRSANYGYTF.

The table lists this clonotype with many counts. The chain has TRBV2 and TRBJ2-5, with 11 bases matching TRBD2. The CDR3 length is 15 residues. The junction had 4 bases not matched to a gene; V was cut back by 3 bases and J by 4 bases. Looked up from germline, CDR1 is SNHLY and CDR2 is FYNNEI. Here the CDR3 DNA reads TGTGCCAGCAGTGACGGTAGCGGGGGGGGAGAGACCCAGTACTTC. It is translated as CASSDGSGGGETQYF.

This clonotype was seen repeatedly, ten times or more. The rearrangement joins TRBV4-3 to TRBJ1-2; 7 bases agree with TRBD1. CDR3 length: 15 amino acids. V dropped 1 base and J dropped 8; count of bases not matched to a gene: 10. CDR1 and CDR2 (germline): LGHNA, YSLEER. CDR3 coding DNA: TGCGCCAGCAGCCAAGTTGGTTCAGGGGGGGAAGGCTACACCTTC. Translation: CASSQVGSGGEGYTF.

This clonotype was observed many times. V gene TRBV5-1 combines with J gene TRBJ1-1; no reliable D call. The germline V and J ends were trimmed by 0 bases and 8 bases, with 20 bases remaining between them. The CDR3 totals 16 residues. Germline CDR1 and CDR2: SGHRS and YFSETQ. CDR3 in DNA: TGCGCCAGCAGCTTGGTGGCTGACCCTGGCAGGTGGGAAGCTTTCTTT. Residues: CASSLVADPGRWEAFF.

The DNA of the CDR3 is TGTGCCAGTACCCCAGGACCCATCAATCAGCCCCAGCATTTT. Its protein is CASTPGPINQPQHF. The chain has TRBV19 and TRBJ1-5; no firm D call. CDR3 length equals 14 residues. CDR1 is LNHDA and CDR2 is SQIVND in the germline V gene (reference sequence). V was clipped by 7 bases and J by 3 bases, with 13 bases between them.

This sequence joins TRBV7-9 and TRBJ2-3, with D unclear. The V gene lost 7 bases and the J gene lost 6 bases, with 11 bases spanning the gap. The CDR3 spans 12 residues. Per germline, CDR1 SEHNR and CDR2 FQNEAQ (reference sequence). The CDR3 nucleotides are TGTGCCAGCATCGGAACTTGGGATACGCAGTATTTT. Protein: CASIGTWDTQYF.

About this clonotype: Compared with germline, one end of the junction differs, possibly owing to a read error. The chain has TRBV7-4 and TRBJ2-5; 8 bases map to TRBD2. CDR1 is SGHVT, CDR2 SQSDAQ, per germline. The length of the CDR3 is 13 residues. The CDR3 is CASSVGQGRGEFF. The CDR3 DNA reads TGTGCCAGCAGCGTAGGGCAGGGGCGGGGGGAGTTCTTC.

In its sample, this clonotype was seen many times. The chain recombines TRBV2 with TRBJ2-5, with D tentatively TRBD2 (6 bases). The length of the CDR3 is 14 residues. Trimming removed 7 bases from V and 4 bases from J, with 16 bases in between. The germline V gene has CDR1 SNHLY and CDR2 FYNNEI. CDR3 loop: CASTPMEGRETQYF. The CDR3, as DNA: TGTGCCAGCACCCCGATGGAGGGCCGAGAGACCCAGTACTTC.

This clonotype was counted ten times or more. The genes are TRBV5-1 and TRBJ1-1; 7 nucleotides align to TRBD1. In germline, CDR1 is SGHRS, CDR2 YFSETQ. There are 13 residues in the CDR3. Trimming took 4 bases from V and 3 from J; bases not matched to a gene: 3. The CDR3, as DNA: TGCGCCAGCAGCCTGCAGGGGGACACTGAAGCTTTCTTT. Its translation is CASSLQGDTEAFF.

The chain employs TRBV7-9 and TRBJ1-2, with D maybe TRBD1 (5 bases). The V gene lost 6 bases and the J gene lost 8 bases, with 13 bases spanning the gap. The CDR3 has 12 amino acids. Germline CDR1 reads SEHNR; CDR2 reads FQNEAQ (reference sequence). DNA for the CDR3: TGTGCCAGCAGTCGGACACCTGAAGGCTACACCTTC. As protein: CASSRTPEGYTF.